Described below is a single T cell receptor beta chain sequence and its context. The antigen remains unidentified. This CDR3 contains 15 residues. With 2 bases removed from V and 0 bases from J, the gap between germline ends came to 9 bases. Germline V CDR1 and CDR2: KGHSH, LQKENI. The data are from a study of response to subunit inactivated influenza vaccine. Findings and caveats of the study: With each seasonal influenza vaccination, the authors suggested, few new T cells are recruited.

TCRdb reprocessed the RT-PCR reads with MiXCR, giving one entry per CDR3 protein. The table records approximately 570,000 distinct CDR3 sequences, approximately 7.7% of them present only once. This clonotype was obtained from a man between 50 and 75 years old who received an inactivated influenza vaccine. The sample here was PBMCs from blood, taken 23 months after vaccination. This sequence joins TRBV18 and TRBJ2-3; D gene uncertain. In DNA, the CDR3 is TGTGCCAGCTCACCAGGGCCTCCTAGCACAGATACGCAGTATTTT. Its protein product is CASSPGPPSTDTQYF. The entire variable domain, with the rest obtained from reference TRBV18 and TRBJ2-3, is as follows: NAGVMQNPRHLVRRRGQEARLRCSPMKGHSHVYWYRQLPEEGLKFMVYLQKENIIDESGMPKERFSAEFPKEGPSILRIQQVVRGDSAAYFCASSPGPPSTDTQYFGPGTRLTVL.